The subject of this entry is one TCR beta chain. Assignments of participants to cohorts depended upon their own reported clinical history. Those designated as exposed participants met a COVID-19 case within 2 weeks before study entry. From germline, CDR1 is SNHLY and CDR2 FYNNEI. V dropped 2 bases and J dropped 3 bases, with 11 bases sitting between them. This CDR3 has 14 residues. The sample belongs to a study of blood T cell repertoires in COVID-19. For the study at large: From the United States, Italy and Spain came samples of acute and convalescent COVID-19. In each case, the material was cDNA or gDNA derived from T cells, B-cell-depleted T cells, or PBMCs.

Data came from immunoSEQ multiplex PCR; TCRdb stores just in-frame clones and leaves some out. This sample has over 200,000 clones, with about 90% found just once. The chain recombines TRBV2 with TRBJ2-7, with a tentative D call TRBD2 (5 bases). The source material was PBMCs or T cells enriched from blood (not recorded which). The TCR originated in a woman under 40 who had been exposed to COVID-19. The CDR3 here is CASSEWRPLYEQYF. The CDR3 region has the DNA TGTGCCAGCAGTGAATGGAGGCCCCTCTACGAGCAGTACTTC.